These T cell receptor beta chains were read from a single sample in a study of blood T cell repertoires in COVID-19. This table comes from immunoSEQ multiplex PCR, and its TCRdb copy is limited to in-frame clones, with some not included. The sample holds around 220,000 clones, about nine tenths seen once. The material sequenced was PBMCs or T cells enriched from blood (not recorded which). The source is a woman in her 30s with acute COVID-19. Both conserved end residues are part of each CDR3. The D gene is left open where the match is weak. Only some rows state a clone size, as once, few, many or a class for expanded clones.

d_call: -; j_call: TRBJ2-4; clone_size: -; v_call: TRBV28; cdr3_aa: CASSLNLNIQYF; cdr3_nt: TGTGCCAGCAGTTTAAACTTAAACATTCAGTACTTC
d_call: -; j_call: TRBJ2-7; clone_size: -; v_call: TRBV28; cdr3_aa: CASSANRAQYF; cdr3_nt: TGTGCCAGCAGTGCAAACAGGGCCCAGTACTTC
d_call: TRBD1; j_call: TRBJ1-1; clone_size: -; v_call: TRBV19; cdr3_aa: CASSMVTGGGTEAFF; cdr3_nt: TGTGCCAGTAGTATGGTCACAGGGGGAGGCACTGAAGCTTTCTTT
d_call: TRBD1; j_call: TRBJ2-1; clone_size: -; v_call: TRBV29-1; cdr3_aa: CSVDTSHRDRTYNEQFF; cdr3_nt: TGCAGCGTTGATACCAGTCACCGGGACAGAACCTACAATGAGCAGTTCTTC
d_call: -; j_call: TRBJ2-3; clone_size: -; v_call: TRBV1; cdr3_aa: CTSSHPTSTDTQYF; cdr3_nt: TGCACCAGCAGCCACCCGACTAGCACAGATACGCAGTATTTT
d_call: -; j_call: TRBJ1-3; clone_size: -; v_call: TRBV5-8; cdr3_aa: CASSALGRSHSGNTIYF; cdr3_nt: TGTGCCAGCAGCGCTCTCGGCAGGTCCCACTCTGGAAACACCATATATTTT
d_call: -; j_call: TRBJ1-3; clone_size: -; v_call: TRBV28; cdr3_aa: CASSAITGIGNTIYF; cdr3_nt: TGTGCCAGCAGTGCAATTACAGGGATAGGAAACACCATATATTTT
d_call: TRBD1; j_call: TRBJ1-3; clone_size: -; v_call: TRBV7-9; cdr3_aa: CASSQGQRSKTSGNTIYF; cdr3_nt: TGTGCCAGCAGCCAGGGACAGCGAAGTAAAACCTCTGGAAACACCATATATTTT
d_call: TRBD2; j_call: TRBJ2-1; clone_size: -; v_call: TRBV12-5; cdr3_aa: CASGFGSGRGYNEQFF; cdr3_nt: TGTGCTAGTGGTTTCGGTAGCGGGAGAGGTTACAATGAGCAGTTCTTC
d_call: -; j_call: TRBJ2-3; clone_size: -; v_call: TRBV10-3; cdr3_aa: CAISESAVSQYF; cdr3_nt: TGTGCCATCAGTGAATCCGCAGTCTCGCAGTATTTT
d_call: TRBD1; j_call: TRBJ2-1; clone_size: -; v_call: TRBV29-1; cdr3_aa: CSAKGQGAYNEQFF; cdr3_nt: TGCAGCGCAAAGGGACAGGGGGCGTACAATGAGCAGTTCTTC
d_call: TRBD1; j_call: TRBJ2-1; clone_size: -; v_call: TRBV29-1; cdr3_aa: CSVEDQDRPWFF; cdr3_nt: TGCAGCGTTGAAGATCAGGACAGGCCGTGGTTCTTC
d_call: TRBD2; j_call: TRBJ2-1; clone_size: once; v_call: TRBV5-1; cdr3_aa: CASSSPGTSGASYNEQFF; cdr3_nt: TGCGCCAGCAGCTCTCCCGGGACTAGCGGGGCCTCATACAATGAGCAGTTCTTC
d_call: -; j_call: TRBJ1-2; clone_size: -; v_call: TRBV14; cdr3_aa: CASSQASGGRAPYGYTF; cdr3_nt: TGTGCCAGCAGCCAAGCCTCGGGGGGCAGGGCGCCCTATGGCTACACCTTC
d_call: -; j_call: TRBJ2-3; clone_size: -; v_call: TRBV7-8; cdr3_aa: CASSLASPTQYF; cdr3_nt: TGTGCCAGCAGCTTAGCTAGCCCTACGCAGTATTTT
d_call: -; j_call: TRBJ2-1; clone_size: -; v_call: TRBV21-1; cdr3_aa: CASNNGEDNEQFF; cdr3_nt: TGTGCCAGCAATAACGGGGAAGACAATGAGCAGTTCTTC
d_call: TRBD1; j_call: TRBJ1-2; clone_size: -; v_call: TRBV3-1/TRBV3-2; cdr3_aa: CASSHHGSRQGRYGYTF; cdr3_nt: TGTGCCAGCAGCCACCACGGATCTAGACAGGGGCGATATGGCTACACCTTC
d_call: -; j_call: TRBJ2-2; clone_size: -; v_call: TRBV27; cdr3_aa: CASGRRAGELFF; cdr3_nt: TGTGCCAGCGGCAGGCGGGCCGGGGAGCTGTTTTTT
d_call: -; j_call: TRBJ2-5; clone_size: -; v_call: TRBV2; cdr3_aa: CASSGARQETQYF; cdr3_nt: TGTGCCAGCAGTGGGGCTCGCCAAGAGACCCAGTACTTC
d_call: -; j_call: TRBJ1-1; clone_size: -; v_call: TRBV5-1; cdr3_aa: CASSSAGMNTEAFF; cdr3_nt: TGCGCCAGCAGCTCGGCGGGAATGAACACTGAAGCTTTCTTT
d_call: -; j_call: TRBJ1-2; clone_size: -; v_call: TRBV25-1; cdr3_aa: CASLEAGASNYGYTF; cdr3_nt: TGTGCCAGCCTCGAGGCAGGGGCTTCTAACTATGGCTACACCTTC
d_call: TRBD2; j_call: TRBJ2-7; clone_size: -; v_call: TRBV7-6; cdr3_aa: CASSAGTSVSYEQYF; cdr3_nt: TGTGCCAGCAGCGCCGGGACTAGCGTCTCCTACGAGCAGTACTTC
d_call: TRBD1; j_call: TRBJ2-7; clone_size: -; v_call: TRBV6-5; cdr3_aa: CASSSGQGRKQYF; cdr3_nt: TGTGCCAGCAGTTCGGGACAGGGGAGAAAGCAGTACTTC
d_call: -; j_call: TRBJ2-7; clone_size: -; v_call: TRBV5-1; cdr3_aa: CASSPSTGAYEQYF; cdr3_nt: TGCGCCAGCAGCCCCTCGACAGGCGCCTACGAGCAGTACTTC
d_call: -; j_call: TRBJ2-1; clone_size: -; v_call: TRBV28; cdr3_aa: CASSFPGTSLSSYNEQFF; cdr3_nt: TGTGCCAGCAGTTTTCCCGGGACTTCACTTAGCTCCTACAATGAGCAGTTCTTC
d_call: -; j_call: TRBJ2-2; clone_size: -; v_call: TRBV10-3; cdr3_aa: CAIKPGQMNTGELFF; cdr3_nt: TGTGCCATCAAACCGGGACAAATGAACACCGGGGAGCTGTTTTTT
d_call: TRBD2; j_call: TRBJ2-5; clone_size: -; v_call: TRBV5-4; cdr3_aa: CASSLRGGPLETQYF; cdr3_nt: TGTGCCAGCAGCTTGCGGGGGGGGCCGTTGGAGACCCAGTACTTC
d_call: -; j_call: TRBJ1-6; clone_size: -; v_call: TRBV2; cdr3_aa: CASSGFAPNSPLHF; cdr3_nt: TGTGCCAGCAGCGGGTTCGCGCCGAATTCACCCCTCCACTTT
d_call: TRBD2; j_call: TRBJ2-5; clone_size: -; v_call: TRBV9; cdr3_aa: CASSVVGTTQETQYF; cdr3_nt: TGTGCCAGCAGCGTAGTGGGGACTACCCAAGAGACCCAGTACTTC
d_call: -; j_call: TRBJ2-7; clone_size: -; v_call: TRBV7-8; cdr3_aa: CASSLVVGGVYEQYF; cdr3_nt: TGTGCCAGCAGCTTAGTAGTTGGCGGTGTCTACGAGCAGTACTTC
d_call: TRBD1; j_call: TRBJ1-5; clone_size: -; v_call: TRBV28; cdr3_aa: CASLDRDFNQPQHF; cdr3_nt: TGTGCCAGTTTGGACAGGGATTTTAATCAGCCCCAGCATTTT
d_call: -; j_call: TRBJ2-5; clone_size: -; v_call: TRBV20-1; cdr3_aa: CSASIARGSVGETQYF; cdr3_nt: TGCAGTGCTAGTATTGCTAGAGGGTCGGTCGGAGAGACCCAGTACTTC
d_call: TRBD2; j_call: TRBJ2-7; clone_size: -; v_call: TRBV7-3; cdr3_aa: CASVRRERGAYEQYF; cdr3_nt: TGTGCCAGCGTCAGGCGGGAGAGAGGGGCCTACGAGCAGTACTTC
d_call: TRBD1; j_call: TRBJ2-7; clone_size: once; v_call: TRBV19; cdr3_aa: CASSTGQGPTEQYF; cdr3_nt: TGTGCCAGTAGTACGGGACAGGGCCCCACCGAGCAGTACTTC
d_call: -; j_call: TRBJ1-2; clone_size: -; v_call: TRBV6-5; cdr3_aa: CASSSPHREGVYGYTF; cdr3_nt: TGTGCCAGCAGTTCCCCCCACAGGGAAGGAGTCTATGGCTACACCTTC
d_call: -; j_call: TRBJ2-1; clone_size: -; v_call: TRBV6-5; cdr3_aa: CASGPGLGEQFF; cdr3_nt: TGTGCCAGCGGTCCAGGGTTGGGTGAGCAGTTCTTC
d_call: -; j_call: TRBJ1-1; clone_size: -; v_call: TRBV7-9; cdr3_aa: CASSLIGRGMNTEAFF; cdr3_nt: TGTGCCAGCAGCTTAATTGGCAGGGGCATGAACACTGAAGCTTTCTTT
d_call: TRBD2; j_call: TRBJ2-3; clone_size: once; v_call: TRBV13; cdr3_aa: CASSLTGAGGYTSTDTQYF; cdr3_nt: TGTGCCAGCAGCTTAACCGGGGCGGGAGGTTACACTAGCACAGATACGCAGTATTTT
d_call: TRBD1; j_call: TRBJ1-1; clone_size: -; v_call: TRBV2; cdr3_aa: CASSPRTGLNTEAFF; cdr3_nt: TGTGCCAGCAGCCCCCGGACAGGTTTGAACACTGAAGCTTTCTTT
d_call: -; j_call: TRBJ2-2; clone_size: -; v_call: TRBV28; cdr3_aa: CASSLGRVPGTGELFF; cdr3_nt: TGTGCCAGCAGTTTAGGGCGGGTCCCGGGCACCGGGGAGCTGTTTTTT
d_call: TRBD2; j_call: TRBJ2-3; clone_size: -; v_call: TRBV12-3/TRBV12-4; cdr3_aa: CASGGGARDTQYF; cdr3_nt: TGTGCCAGCGGGGGAGGGGCAAGGGATACGCAGTATTTT
d_call: -; j_call: TRBJ1-2; clone_size: -; v_call: TRBV12-3/TRBV12-4; cdr3_aa: CASSPRMGNGYTF; cdr3_nt: TGTGCCAGCAGTCCCCGGATGGGCAACGGCTACACCTTC
d_call: -; j_call: TRBJ2-7; clone_size: once; v_call: TRBV29-1; cdr3_aa: CSVGVQGYEQYF; cdr3_nt: TGCAGCGTCGGGGTCCAAGGCTACGAGCAGTACTTC
d_call: -; j_call: TRBJ1-6; clone_size: -; v_call: TRBV6-5; cdr3_aa: CASSYSGLSPLHF; cdr3_nt: TGTGCCAGCAGTTACTCGGGGCTTTCACCCCTCCACTTT
d_call: -; j_call: TRBJ2-1; clone_size: -; v_call: TRBV4-1; cdr3_aa: CASSQVGGGAEQFF; cdr3_nt: TGCGCCAGCAGCCAAGTAGGTGGAGGGGCTGAGCAGTTCTTC
d_call: -; j_call: TRBJ2-7; clone_size: -; v_call: TRBV4-1; cdr3_aa: CASSQEGVAPYEQYF; cdr3_nt: TGCGCCAGCAGCCAAGAAGGGGTAGCCCCCTACGAGCAGTACTTC
d_call: -; j_call: TRBJ1-2; clone_size: -; v_call: TRBV28; cdr3_aa: CASSLLQGPTNYGYTF; cdr3_nt: TGTGCCAGCAGTTTACTACAGGGACCCACTAACTATGGCTACACCTTC
d_call: -; j_call: TRBJ1-2; clone_size: -; v_call: TRBV11-1; cdr3_aa: CASTHLSHGANYGYTF; cdr3_nt: TGTGCCAGCACCCATCTATCCCACGGAGCTAACTATGGCTACACCTTC
d_call: TRBD2; j_call: TRBJ2-3; clone_size: -; v_call: TRBV4-2; cdr3_aa: CASSQDVSGGRDTQYF; cdr3_nt: TGTGCCAGCAGCCAAGATGTTTCGGGGGGGCGAGATACGCAGTATTTT
d_call: -; j_call: TRBJ1-1; clone_size: -; v_call: TRBV7-9; cdr3_aa: CASSFRGGKGAEAFF; cdr3_nt: TGTGCCAGCAGCTTTCGGGGGGGCAAAGGGGCTGAAGCTTTCTTT
d_call: TRBD2; j_call: TRBJ2-1; clone_size: -; v_call: TRBV9; cdr3_aa: CASSVGAGGYNEQFF; cdr3_nt: TGTGCCAGCAGCGTGGGAGCGGGGGGCTACAATGAGCAGTTCTTC